The subject of this entry is one TCR beta chain. Its antigen is unidentified. Profiled with immunoSEQ multiplex PCR; TCRdb holds only in-frame clones, not every one. The profile shows about 84,000 clones, 75% to 95% of them singletons. These data are taken from a study of OX40 agonist ivuxolimab in advanced cancers. Study as a whole: Subjects had a mean age of around 63 years, with a range of roughly 20 to 79; roughly 80% were male. Study findings and constraints: In general, CD8+ T cells held more expanded clones than CD4+ did, on average.

V lost 6 bases, J lost 5 bases, and 15 bases lay in between. This CDR3 has 13 residues. The germline gives CDR1 SGHNT, CDR2 YYREEE (reference sequence). This specimen consisted of CD4+ or CD8+ T cells sorted from blood, obtained in a trial of the OX40 agonist ivuxolimab. V is TRBV5-4 and J is TRBJ2-7, with unresolved D. The sequence came from an adult with an advanced solid tumor such as melanoma, head and neck, liver or kidney cancer. The CDR3, as DNA: TGTGCCAGCACCTCAGGCCTGTCGAACGAGCAGTACTTC. Translated: CASTSGLSNEQYF.